The clone carrying this TCR beta chain occurred many times. Its cognate antigen is unknown. Regions amplified from RNA transcripts were the TCR beta CDR3 regions. TCR CDR3 regions were first amplified by RT-PCR with HTBI primers. TCRdb reprocessed the multiplex PCR reads via MiXCR and lists one record per CDR3 protein. The sample lists about 260,000 distinct CDR3 sequences, around 15% occurring once. The CDR3 is 12 amino acids. V lost 4 bases and J lost 8, with 11 bases in between. The germline V gene encodes CDR1 LGHDT and CDR2 YNNKEL (reference sequence). Individuals with ophthalmopathy presented a Clinical Activity Score of at least 3, a NOSPECS grade of at least 4 and a duration under 3 months. Exclusion criteria comprised uncontrolled infection, other autoimmune disease, pregnancy or lactation. The data belong to a study of T cells in Graves' hyperthyroidism and ophthalmopathy. Broader study findings: Blood also carried most thyroid clonotypes expanded above 0.001. Prediction of ophthalmopathy progression came a median 6.5 months pre-onset.

Material: blood. The gene calls are TRBV3-1 and TRBJ1-2; perhaps TRBD1 as D (6 bases). The TCR originated in a woman aged 18-29 years with Graves' ophthalmopathy. In nucleotides, the CDR3 is TGTGCCAGCAGCCTCACAGGGTCGGGCTACACCTTC. It specifies CASSLTGSGYTF.